The subject of this entry is one T cell receptor (beta chain). The CDR3 is 18 residues long. The V end was cut by 5 bases, the J end by 5 bases, with 25 bases between. From germline, CDR1 is MNHEY and CDR2 SVGEGT. This record comes from a study of blood T cell repertoires in COVID-19. Source study methods: The authors estimated nucleated cell counts from reference gene primer amplification. TCRdb keeps only in-frame clones here, not all; method: immunoSEQ multiplex PCR. The V and J calls and clone size were taken over from that table, and D and trimming were inferred from the DNA. The sample shows approximately 170,000 clones, 84% of them seen only once.

This receptor was taken from a man between 65 and 85 years old with active or convalescent COVID-19. Source material: peripheral blood. The chain joins TRBV6-2 or TRBV6-3 to TRBJ2-1; a possible D gene is TRBD1 (5 bases). The CDR3 DNA reads TGTGCCAGCAGTCTAAATAGGGGCAGGCGTACCTCAAACAATGAGCAGTTCTTC. This codes for CASSLNRGRRTSNNEQFF.